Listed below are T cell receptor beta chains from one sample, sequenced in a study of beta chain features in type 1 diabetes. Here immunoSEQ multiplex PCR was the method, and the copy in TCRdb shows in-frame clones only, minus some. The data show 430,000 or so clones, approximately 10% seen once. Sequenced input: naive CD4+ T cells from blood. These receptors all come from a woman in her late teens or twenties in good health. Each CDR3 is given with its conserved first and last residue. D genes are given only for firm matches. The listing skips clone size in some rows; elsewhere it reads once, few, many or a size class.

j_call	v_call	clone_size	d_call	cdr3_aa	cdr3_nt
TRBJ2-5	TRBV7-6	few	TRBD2	CASSPSLTSGTQETQYF	TGTGCCAGCAGCCCCTCCCTTACTAGCGGGACTCAAGAGACCCAGTACTTC
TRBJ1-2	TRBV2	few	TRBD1	CASSVGQDYGYTF	TGTGCCAGCAGTGTGGGACAGGACTATGGCTACACCTTC
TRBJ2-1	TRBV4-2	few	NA	CASSQEGLAGSKSHEQFF	TGTGCCAGCAGCCAGGAGGGACTCGCGGGCTCAAAGTCCCATGAGCAGTTCTTC
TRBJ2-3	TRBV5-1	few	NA	CASSLDGVGTDTQYF	TGCGCCAGCAGCTTGGATGGGGTTGGCACAGATACGCAGTATTTT
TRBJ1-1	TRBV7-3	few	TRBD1	CASGTGVTVNTEAFF	TGTGCCAGCGGGACAGGGGTTACCGTGAACACTGAAGCTTTCTTT
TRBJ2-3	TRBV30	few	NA	CAWSVDTRSTDTQYF	TGTGCCTGGAGTGTCGACACCCGGTCCACAGATACGCAGTATTTT
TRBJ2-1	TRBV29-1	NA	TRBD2	CSVDLTGTSGGQQFF	TGCAGCGTTGATCTTACCGGGACTAGCGGGGGGCAGCAGTTCTTC
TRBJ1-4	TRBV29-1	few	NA	CSAANSLNEKLFF	TGCAGCGCCGCCAACAGCCTTAATGAAAAACTGTTTTTT
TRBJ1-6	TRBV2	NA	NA	CASSDSGNSPLHF	TGTGCCAGCAGTGATAGCGGCAATTCACCCCTCCACTTT
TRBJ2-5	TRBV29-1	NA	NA	CSVEVVYRAETQYF	TGCAGCGTTGAAGTGGTATACAGGGCAGAGACCCAGTACTTC
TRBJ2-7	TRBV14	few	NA	CASSQHYEQYF	TGTGCCAGCAGCCAACACTACGAGCAGTACTTC
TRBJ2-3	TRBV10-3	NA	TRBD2	CAISEPPGREGPDTQYF	TGTGCCATCAGTGAGCCTCCCGGGCGGGAGGGCCCAGATACGCAGTATTTT
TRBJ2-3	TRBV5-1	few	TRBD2	CASKTGTSGGTDTQYF	TGCGCCAGCAAAACGGGGACTAGCGGGGGCACAGATACGCAGTATTTT
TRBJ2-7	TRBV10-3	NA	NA	CALSATEDYEQYF	TGTGCCCTCTCGGCAACCGAAGACTACGAGCAGTACTTC
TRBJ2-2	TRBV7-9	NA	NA	CASSLLTGELFF	TGTGCCAGCAGCTTATTAACCGGGGAGCTGTTTTTT
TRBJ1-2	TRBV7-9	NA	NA	CASSLSGSAYGYTF	TGTGCCAGCAGCCTTAGTGGGTCGGCGTATGGCTACACCTTC
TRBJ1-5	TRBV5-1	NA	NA	CASSLGRDQPQHF	TGCGCCAGCAGCTTAGGACGGGATCAGCCCCAGCATTTT
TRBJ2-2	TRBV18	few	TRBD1	CASSPQRTGYTGELFF	TGTGCCAGCTCACCACAGAGGACAGGGTACACCGGGGAGCTGTTTTTT
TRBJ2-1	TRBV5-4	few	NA	CASSFRGYEQFF	TGTGCCAGCAGCTTCAGGGGATACGAGCAGTTCTTC
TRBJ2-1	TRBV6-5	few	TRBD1	CASSYSRGPGGEQFF	TGTGCCAGCAGTTACTCCAGGGGGCCCGGCGGTGAGCAGTTCTTC
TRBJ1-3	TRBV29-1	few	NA	CSVLMSSGNTIYF	TGCAGCGTTCTGATGAGCTCTGGAAACACCATATATTTT
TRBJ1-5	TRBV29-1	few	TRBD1	CSVKMTGLGQPQHF	TGCAGCGTTAAAATGACAGGGTTGGGACAGCCCCAGCATTTT
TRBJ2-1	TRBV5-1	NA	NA	CASSLGTYNEQFF	TGCGCCAGCAGCTTGGGGACTTACAATGAGCAGTTCTTC
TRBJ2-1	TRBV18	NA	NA	CASSPESKGNEQFF	TGTGCCAGCTCACCAGAGTCAAAGGGCAATGAGCAGTTCTTC
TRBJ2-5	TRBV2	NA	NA	CASSPLETQYF	TGTGCCAGCAGTCCCCTAGAGACCCAGTACTTC
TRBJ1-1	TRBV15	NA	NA	CATSRADRLNTEAFF	TGTGCCACCAGCAGAGCTGACAGACTGAACACTGAAGCTTTCTTT
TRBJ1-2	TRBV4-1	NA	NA	CASSQVSIQGFGYTF	TGCGCCAGCAGCCAAGTTTCGATTCAGGGGTTTGGCTACACCTTC
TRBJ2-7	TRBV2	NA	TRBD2	CASSETSGLTAGEQYF	TGTGCCAGCAGTGAGACTAGCGGCCTAACTGCGGGGGAGCAGTACTTC
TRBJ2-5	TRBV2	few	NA	CASSGSTETQYF	TGTGCCAGCAGTGGGTCGACGGAGACCCAGTACTTC
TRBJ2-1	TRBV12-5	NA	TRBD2	CASGPSPVGGNEQFF	TGTGCTAGTGGTCCCTCCCCCGTGGGAGGGAATGAGCAGTTCTTC
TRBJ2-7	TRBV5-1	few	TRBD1	CASSSRQGGEQYF	TGCGCCAGCAGCTCGAGACAGGGCGGTGAGCAGTACTTC
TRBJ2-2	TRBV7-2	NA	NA	CASSLIGSNTGELFF	TGTGCCAGCAGCTTAATCGGTTCCAACACCGGGGAGCTGTTTTTT
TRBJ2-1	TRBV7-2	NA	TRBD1	CASSSDRGDNEQFF	TGTGCCAGCAGCTCAGACAGGGGTGACAATGAGCAGTTCTTC
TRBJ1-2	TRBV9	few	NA	CASSVGPPYGYTF	TGTGCCAGCAGCGTAGGTCCCCCCTATGGCTACACCTTC
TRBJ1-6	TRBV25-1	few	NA	CASSRRGKVWSPLHF	TGTGCCAGCAGTCGCCGGGGTAAAGTCTGGTCACCCCTCCACTTT
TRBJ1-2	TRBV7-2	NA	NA	CASSQVRRESYGYTF	TGTGCCAGCAGCCAGGTTAGGCGGGAGAGCTATGGCTACACCTTC
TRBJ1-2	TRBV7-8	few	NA	CASSPTGSNYGYTF	TGTGCCAGCAGTCCGACAGGATCTAACTATGGCTACACCTTC
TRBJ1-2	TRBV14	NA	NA	CASSQTKQGHGYTF	TGTGCCAGCAGCCAAACAAAACAGGGCCATGGCTACACCTTC
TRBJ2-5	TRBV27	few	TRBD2	CASRASGWEETQYF	TGTGCCAGCAGGGCTAGCGGTTGGGAAGAGACCCAGTACTTC
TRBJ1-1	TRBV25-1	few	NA	CASKMGGIEAFF	TGTGCCAGCAAGATGGGGGGCATTGAAGCTTTCTTT
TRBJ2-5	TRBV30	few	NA	CAWSTGEGKPAQYF	TGTGCCTGGAGTACAGGGGAGGGGAAACCGGCCCAGTACTTC
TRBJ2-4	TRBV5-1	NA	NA	CASSLSHGDGIQYF	TGCGCCAGCAGCTTGTCTCATGGGGATGGCATTCAGTACTTC
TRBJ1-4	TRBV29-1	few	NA	CSVSGSLNEKLFF	TGCAGCGTGTCAGGGAGCCTTAATGAAAAACTGTTTTTT
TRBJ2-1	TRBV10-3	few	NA	CAISALNEQFF	TGTGCCATCAGTGCCCTAAATGAGCAGTTCTTC
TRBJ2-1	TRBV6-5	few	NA	CASTASSYNEQFF	TGTGCCAGCACCGCTAGCTCCTACAATGAGCAGTTCTTC
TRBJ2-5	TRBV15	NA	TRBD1	CATSPMRDRGETQYF	TGTGCCACCAGCCCCATGAGGGACAGGGGGGAGACCCAGTACTTC
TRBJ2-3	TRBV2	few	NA	CASSVEGTDTQYF	TGTGCCAGCAGTGTGGAGGGTACAGATACGCAGTATTTT
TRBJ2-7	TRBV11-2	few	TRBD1	CASSLDLGGQVSRYEQYF	TGTGCCAGCAGCTTAGATCTTGGTGGACAGGTATCTCGCTACGAGCAGTACTTC
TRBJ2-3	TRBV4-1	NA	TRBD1	CASSQPTGASTDTQYF	TGCGCCAGCAGCCAACCGACAGGGGCTAGCACAGATACGCAGTATTTT
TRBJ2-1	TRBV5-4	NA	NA	CASSSGFRSSYNEQFF	TGTGCCAGCAGCTCGGGATTCCGGAGCTCCTACAATGAGCAGTTCTTC
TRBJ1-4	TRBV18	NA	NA	CASSLSPTTGAEKLFF	TGTGCCAGCTCACTATCACCAACGACAGGAGCGGAGAAACTGTTTTTT
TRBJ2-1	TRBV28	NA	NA	CASSFRTRLNNEQFF	TGTGCCAGCAGTTTCCGGACGCGGTTGAACAATGAGCAGTTCTTC
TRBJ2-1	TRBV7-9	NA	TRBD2	CASSLVSGPLAGGPKEQFF	TGTGCCAGCAGCTTAGTTTCGGGCCCCCTAGCGGGGGGGCCAAAGGAGCAGTTCTTC